The following is a T cell receptor (beta chain) sequence with its context. What it recognizes is unknown. The primer mix had 60 Vbeta and 13 Jbeta primers. The protocol was immunoSEQ multiplex PCR, while the TCRdb copy is restricted to in-frame clones and leaves out a portion. The data contain about 140,000 clones, roughly 81% of them singletons. These data are taken from a study of cytomegalovirus exposure and HLA in healthy donors. There are 13 residues in the CDR3. V was pared by 5 bases and J by 6 bases, with 13 bases between. Germline V lookup: CDR1 MNHEY, CDR2 SMNVEV (reference sequence). Points from the study as a whole: Data from an earlier analysis indicated that most TCR beta V segments were productive either about 90% or about 30% of the time.

Sequencing was performed on PBMCs. This TCR derives from a female donor in good health and CMV-seronegative. The chain carries TRBV27 and TRBJ1-2; D remains ambiguous. The CDR3 here is CASSRPGSDGYTF. The CDR3 bases are TGTGCCAGCAGTCGTCCGGGGAGTGATGGCTACACCTTC.